This T cell receptor (beta chain) was recorded in a study of cytomegalovirus exposure and HLA in healthy donors. Vbeta (60) and Jbeta (13) primers were used in the PCR. Clones were read by immunoSEQ multiplex PCR, and TCRdb kept only the in-frame ones, dropping some. This sample has 90,000 to 100,000 clones; 69% occur once, and the top ten carry 2.5% to 3%. The CDR3 covers 13 residues. Germline V gene sequence: CDR1 SGHDT, CDR2 YYEEEE. V gave up 4 bases and J gave up 0 bases, with 7 bases separating them. Input material: PBMCs. This TCR derives from a man aged 50-59 years in good health and CMV-seronegative. The V call is TRBV5-6, the J call TRBJ1-1; unclear D gene. DNA of the CDR3: TGTGCCAGCAGCCTACGCATGAACACTGAAGCTTTCTTT. The encoded protein is CASSLRMNTEAFF.